This is a list of T cell receptor beta chains from one sample in a study of tumor-infiltrating lymphocytes in primary liver carcinoma. Each CDR3 protein is one row after TCRdb ran MiXCR on the multiplex PCR reads. The sample consists of about 43,000 distinct CDR3 sequences, around 66% of them appearing once. The sample was liver tumor tissue from sampling region 2. These receptors were taken from a man between 35 and 55 years old with primary liver carcinoma and hepatitis B virus infection. Both conserved end residues are part of each CDR3. Each record gives: D gene, clone size, V gene, J gene, CDR3 DNA, CDR3 protein. D genes are given only for firm matches. Only some rows state a clone size, as once, few, many or a class for expanded clones.

-	-	TRBV12-3/TRBV12-4	TRBJ2-1	TGTGCCAGCAGTGGATTGGGGTGTGATGAGCAGTTCTTC	CASSGLGCDEQFF
-	-	TRBV7-8	TRBJ2-3	TGTGCCAGGAGCTTATCATCCAGGGGCCCTCGGGCTGATACGCAGTATTTT	CARSLSSRGPRADTQYF
TRBD2	few	TRBV20-1	TRBJ2-7	TGCAGTGCTCGATGGAGCGGGAGTTGGGACTACGAGCAGTACTTC	CSARWSGSWDYEQYF
-	-	TRBV5-1	TRBJ2-3	TGCGCCAGCAGCTTGACCAGCGTGAGAAACACAGATACCCAGTATTTT	CASSLTSVRNTDTQYF
TRBD1	-	TRBV12-3/TRBV12-4	TRBJ1-2	TGTGCCAGCAGCCTTGCCGGGACAGCTAAGACTAACTGTGGCTACATCTTC	CASSLAGTAKTNCGYIF
-	many	TRBV20-1	TRBJ2-3	TGCAGTGCTAGAGAAGAGCCCGGTAGAAGCACAGATACGCAGTATTTT	CSAREEPGRSTDTQYF
-	-	TRBV4-1	TRBJ2-2	TGCACCAGTGGCCAACTTACCCTCTCCGGGGAGCTGTTTTTT	CTSGQLTLSGELFF
TRBD2	many	TRBV9	TRBJ2-5	TGTGCCAGCACCAGTAGTTGGGGGGGCCAAGAGACCCAGTACTTC	CASTSSWGGQETQYF
-	-	TRBV21-1	TRBJ1-5	TGTGCCAGCACCCAAGTGGGGAGGGCGTATCAGTCCCAGCATTTT	CASTQVGRAYQSQHF
-	once	TRBV29-1	TRBJ2-5	TGCAGCTTTAGTACAGCATCGTTTCAAGAGACCCAGATCTTC	CSFSTASFQETQIF
TRBD2	many	TRBV28	TRBJ2-7	TGTGCCAGCAGTACTGGGACTAGCGGATATGGCTACGAGCAGTACTTC	CASSTGTSGYGYEQYF
-	many	TRBV7-8	TRBJ2-3	TGTGCCAGCAGCCCCCTTAGGACTCTCACAGATACGCAGTATTTT	CASSPLRTLTDTQYF
-	-	TRBV11-1	TRBJ2-1	TGTGCCAGCAACTTATATCGCTCCGCGAGAGGGTCCTACAATGAGCAGTTCTTC	CASNLYRSARGSYNEQFF
-	medium-sized	TRBV12-3/TRBV12-4	TRBJ2-5	TGTGCCAGCAGTTTACTACAAGAGACCCAGTACTTC	CASSLLQETQYF
-	-	TRBV5-4	TRBJ2-3	TGTGCCAGCAGCTTGGAGGGCCCGAACACGGATACGCAGTATTTT	CASSLEGPNTDTQYF
TRBD2	-	TRBV4-2	TRBJ2-2	TGTGCCAGCAGCCAATATCAGGCGGGAGGGGAGCACTTTTTT	CASSQYQAGGEHFF
-	-	TRBV28	TRBJ2-1	TGTGCTAGCAGCCTCGGGGGCGGATTCTACAATGTGCAGTTCTTC	CASSLGGGFYNVQFF
-	many	TRBV12-3/TRBV12-4	TRBJ2-5	TGTGCCAGCAGTACCACACAGGGAGGAGAGACCCAGTACTTC	CASSTTQGGETQYF
-	many	TRBV28	TRBJ1-3	TGTGCCAGCAGTTTTGCGGGCAGGACTGGAAACACCATATATTTT	CASSFAGRTGNTIYF
-	-	TRBV11-2	TRBJ2-7	TGTGCCGGCAGCCTGGGGACTGTCGAGCAGTACTTC	CAGSLGTVEQYF
-	-	TRBV7-8	TRBJ2-5	TGTGCCAGCAGCAGGGAGAGGGGGATTGGGACCCAGTACTTC	CASSRERGIGTQYF
TRBD1	-	TRBV11-2	TRBJ1-1	TGTGCCAGCAGCTTAAGTCGATTAGGACAGGGGGCCACTGAAGCTTTCTTT	CASSLSRLGQGATEAFF
-	-	TRBV29-1	TRBJ1-2	TGCAATGTTGAAGCGGAGGAAGGGGTGGATGGCTACACCTTC	CNVEAEEGVDGYTF
-	-	TRBV11-2	TRBJ2-6	TGTGCCAGCAGCATGGGGGGAGGCAGGGGCATTTCCCTCCCTGGGGTCAACATCCTGACTTTC	CASSMGGGRGISLPGVNILTF
-	-	TRBV6-6	TRBJ2-5	TGTGCCAGAAGTTACTCTGGACGACAAGAGACCCAGTACTTC	CARSYSGRQETQYF
-	medium-sized	TRBV29-1	TRBJ2-1	TGCAGCGTTGCGGCAGGCCACAATGAGCAGTTCTTC	CSVAAGHNEQFF
-	-	TRBV29-1	TRBJ2-2	TGCAGTGTCCTCGGTCGAGGACCCACCGGGGAGCTGTTTTTT	CSVLGRGPTGELFF
-	medium-sized	TRBV13	TRBJ2-7	TGTGCCAGCAGCTCCTATACTTATTCGGGCGAGCAGTACTTC	CASSSYTYSGEQYF
TRBD2	many	TRBV25-1	TRBJ2-1	TGTGCCAGCAGTGAATCGGGGGGGGGCAATGAGCAGTTCTTC	CASSESGGGNEQFF